A selection of T cell receptor beta chains follows, all from one sample in a study of response to subunit inactivated influenza vaccine. TCRdb independently ran MiXCR on the RT-PCR reads; one entry per CDR3 protein. The sample contains more than 400,000 distinct CDR3 sequences, approximately 11% of which appear only once. Sample: PBMCs from blood, taken more than 35 days after vaccination. The receptors derive from a man aged 50 to 60 who received an inactivated influenza vaccine. Each CDR3 is given with its conserved first and last residue. Fields, in order: D gene, V gene, J gene, clone size, CDR3 DNA, CDR3 protein. D genes are given only for firm matches. A row's size may be missing; if present it is once, few, many or a size class.

D: TRBD1; V: TRBV12-3/TRBV12-4; J: TRBJ2-1; size: many; DNA: TGTGCCAGCAGTCCAACAGGGGGGTCCTACAATGAGCAGTTCTTC; CDR3: CASSPTGGSYNEQFF
D: TRBD1; V: TRBV7-9; J: TRBJ1-4; size: -; DNA: TGTGCCAGCAGCGGGGGGCAGGGGGCGTATAATGAAAAACTGTTTTTT; CDR3: CASSGGQGAYNEKLFF
D: -; V: TRBV5-6; J: TRBJ2-7; size: -; DNA: TGTGCCATCAGCACCGGGCCCCGATGCTCGCAGTACTTC; CDR3: CAISTGPRCSQYF
D: -; V: TRBV28; J: TRBJ2-2; size: few; DNA: TGTGCCAGCAGTTTAAGCTTCAACACCGGGGAGCTGTTTTTT; CDR3: CASSLSFNTGELFF
D: -; V: TRBV7-2; J: TRBJ1-5; size: few; DNA: TGTGCCAGCAGCCCCGGGACACTCAATCAGCCCCAGCATTTT; CDR3: CASSPGTLNQPQHF
D: TRBD2; V: TRBV7-3; J: TRBJ2-1; size: few; DNA: TGTGCCAGCAGCCTGCAGACTAGCAGCTACAATGAGCAGTTCTTC; CDR3: CASSLQTSSYNEQFF
D: TRBD1; V: TRBV12-3/TRBV12-4; J: TRBJ2-1; size: few; DNA: TGTGCCAGCAGTGCTGACAGGGGGCCTTGGGGTGAGCAGTTCTTC; CDR3: CASSADRGPWGEQFF
D: TRBD2; V: TRBV4-3; J: TRBJ2-5; size: -; DNA: TGCGCCAGCAGCCAAGATTCGCGGGGGGAACGGACCCAGTACTTC; CDR3: CASSQDSRGERTQYF
D: -; V: TRBV20-1; J: TRBJ2-1; size: many; DNA: TGCAGTGCTAGAGAGACCCCGACCAATGAGCAGTTCTTC; CDR3: CSARETPTNEQFF
D: -; V: TRBV7-6; J: TRBJ2-2; size: few; DNA: TGTGCCAGCAGTCCCCCGGTCGGGGCCAAGGGATACACCGGGGAGCTGTTTTTT; CDR3: CASSPPVGAKGYTGELFF
D: TRBD2; V: TRBV20-1; J: TRBJ2-7; size: many; DNA: TGCAGTGCTAGGTCTGCGGGAGCCCTCGAGCAGTACTTC; CDR3: CSARSAGALEQYF
D: TRBD2; V: TRBV20-1; J: TRBJ2-1; size: -; DNA: TGCAGTGCTAGAGATAAACCGGGACTAGCGGGGGGGCCTTTGAATGAGCAGTTCTTC; CDR3: CSARDKPGLAGGPLNEQFF
D: -; V: TRBV6-1; J: TRBJ2-1; size: -; DNA: TGTGCCAGCAGCTCTTTAGGCGGCAGGGGGCAGTTCTTC; CDR3: CASSSLGGRGQFF
D: TRBD2; V: TRBV7-9; J: TRBJ2-1; size: -; DNA: TGTGCCAGCAGCTTGCCTTTAGCGGGGGACAATGAGCAGTTCTTC; CDR3: CASSLPLAGDNEQFF
D: -; V: TRBV20-1; J: TRBJ2-2; size: few; DNA: TGCAGTGCTTCAGGGGATACCGGGGAGCTGTTTTTT; CDR3: CSASGDTGELFF
D: -; V: TRBV5-1; J: TRBJ2-3; size: few; DNA: TGCGCCAGCAGCTCCGTCGGGTGGCCCACAGATACGCAGTATTTT; CDR3: CASSSVGWPTDTQYF
D: TRBD2; V: TRBV6-1; J: TRBJ2-7; size: -; DNA: TGTGCCAGCAGTGTGATATTTGGGGGGGACGAGCAGTACTTC; CDR3: CASSVIFGGDEQYF
D: TRBD1; V: TRBV20-1; J: TRBJ2-7; size: many; DNA: TGCAGTGCTATTCCCGGACAGGGTGGGAACCACGAGCAGTACTTC; CDR3: CSAIPGQGGNHEQYF
D: -; V: TRBV5-1; J: TRBJ1-1; size: few; DNA: TGCGCCAGCAGCTTGGCGGGGCAGTTGACTGAAGCTTTCTTT; CDR3: CASSLAGQLTEAFF
D: TRBD2; V: TRBV20-1; J: TRBJ2-3; size: few; DNA: TGCAGTGCTAGGTCGGCGGGAGGGGGAGATACGCAGTATTTT; CDR3: CSARSAGGGDTQYF
D: -; V: TRBV7-9; J: TRBJ2-5; size: -; DNA: TGTGCCAGCAGCCGACCGACAGGGAGGAGAGAGACCCAGTACTTC; CDR3: CASSRPTGRRETQYF
D: -; V: TRBV7-2; J: TRBJ2-4; size: -; DNA: TGTGCCAGCAGCTTAGTTGGTGCTGCCGCTAACATTCAGTACTTC; CDR3: CASSLVGAAANIQYF
D: -; V: TRBV9; J: TRBJ2-5; size: many; DNA: TGTGCCAGCAGCCAAGACCCGGGAGTAGGCGAGACCCAGTACTTC; CDR3: CASSQDPGVGETQYF
D: -; V: TRBV29-1; J: TRBJ2-3; size: once; DNA: TGCAGCGTTGAAAGCAGGGAGAGTACAGATACGCAGTATTTT; CDR3: CSVESRESTDTQYF
D: -; V: TRBV5-1; J: TRBJ2-5; size: many; DNA: TGCGCCAGCAGCCCTGACCAAGAGACCCAGTACTTC; CDR3: CASSPDQETQYF
D: -; V: TRBV5-4; J: TRBJ2-7; size: -; DNA: TGTGCCAGCAGCTTGCCAACGCTACCCTACGAGCAGTACTTC; CDR3: CASSLPTLPYEQYF
D: -; V: TRBV7-2; J: TRBJ2-7; size: few; DNA: TGTGCCAGCAACCTCGTGGGCATTTACGAGCAGTACTTC; CDR3: CASNLVGIYEQYF
D: TRBD1; V: TRBV5-1; J: TRBJ1-2; size: -; DNA: TGCGCCAGCAGCGAGGGACAGGGAGGGAGCTACACCTTC; CDR3: CASSEGQGGSYTF
D: TRBD1; V: TRBV6-1; J: TRBJ2-5; size: many; DNA: TGTGCCAGCAGTGCCACCGGGACAGATAAGATGGCCCAGTACTTC; CDR3: CASSATGTDKMAQYF
D: -; V: TRBV6-5; J: TRBJ2-7; size: -; DNA: TGTGCCAGCAGTTATGGGGGGGGGGCCTCCTACGAGCAGTACTTC; CDR3: CASSYGGGASYEQYF
D: TRBD2; V: TRBV10-2; J: TRBJ2-7; size: many; DNA: TGCGCCAGCAGTCCTGCAGGGCGGACTAGCGTGATGGAGTACTTC; CDR3: CASSPAGRTSVMEYF
D: TRBD2; V: TRBV15; J: TRBJ2-1; size: few; DNA: TGTGCCACCAGCAGGGGACTAGCGGATGACAATGAGCAGTTCTTC; CDR3: CATSRGLADDNEQFF
D: -; V: TRBV29-1; J: TRBJ2-1; size: -; DNA: TGCAGCGCTACACTCAGGGGAATTCATCGGAGCGCTACCTACAATGAGCAGTTCTTC; CDR3: CSATLRGIHRSATYNEQFF
D: TRBD2; V: TRBV12-3/TRBV12-4; J: TRBJ2-7; size: many; DNA: TGTGCCAGCAGTTTACGGGAGGGCTCCTACGAGCAGTACTTC; CDR3: CASSLREGSYEQYF
D: -; V: TRBV12-3/TRBV12-4; J: TRBJ1-5; size: -; DNA: TGTGCCAGCAGCACACATCGGACGAGCAATCAGCCCCAGCATTTT; CDR3: CASSTHRTSNQPQHF
D: -; V: TRBV6-5; J: TRBJ2-3; size: many; DNA: TGTGCCAGCAGCTCTACCCGACCAGCCCGAGCCACAGATACGCAGTATTTT; CDR3: CASSSTRPARATDTQYF
D: -; V: TRBV7-6; J: TRBJ2-3; size: -; DNA: TGTGCCAGCAGCTTATTGATGGGTGGCGTTGTGGATACGCAGTATTTT; CDR3: CASSLLMGGVVDTQYF
D: -; V: TRBV3-1; J: TRBJ1-6; size: -; DNA: TGTGCCAGCAGCACCTCGACAAAGGGGAATTCACCCCTCCACTTT; CDR3: CASSTSTKGNSPLHF
D: TRBD2; V: TRBV29-1; J: TRBJ2-7; size: -; DNA: TGCAGCGTTGTTGGGAGGGCCTCCTACGAGCAGTACTTC; CDR3: CSVVGRASYEQYF
D: -; V: TRBV6-2/TRBV6-3; J: TRBJ2-3; size: few; DNA: TGTGCCTCGACATCCGACCGGCGACCTAGCACAGATACGCAGTATTTT; CDR3: CASTSDRRPSTDTQYF
D: TRBD2; V: TRBV29-1; J: TRBJ2-3; size: many; DNA: TGCAGCGTTGAGTTAGCGGGAGGTCCAGATACGCAGTATTTT; CDR3: CSVELAGGPDTQYF
D: -; V: TRBV20-1; J: TRBJ2-1; size: few; DNA: TGCAGTGCTAGAGGGCCCCGCAGAATCTATGAGCAGTTCTTC; CDR3: CSARGPRRIYEQFF
D: TRBD1; V: TRBV27; J: TRBJ2-2; size: -; DNA: TGTGCCAGCAGGACGGGACAGGGACACACCGGGGAGCTGTTTTTT; CDR3: CASRTGQGHTGELFF
D: TRBD1; V: TRBV19; J: TRBJ2-1; size: -; DNA: TGTGCCAGTAGGGGGACCGGGACAGGGGATTACTACAATGAGCAGTTCTTC; CDR3: CASRGTGTGDYYNEQFF
D: -; V: TRBV5-6; J: TRBJ2-1; size: many; DNA: TGTGCCAGCAGCTTGGTTCCGGGGGACTACAATGAGCAGTTCTTC; CDR3: CASSLVPGDYNEQFF